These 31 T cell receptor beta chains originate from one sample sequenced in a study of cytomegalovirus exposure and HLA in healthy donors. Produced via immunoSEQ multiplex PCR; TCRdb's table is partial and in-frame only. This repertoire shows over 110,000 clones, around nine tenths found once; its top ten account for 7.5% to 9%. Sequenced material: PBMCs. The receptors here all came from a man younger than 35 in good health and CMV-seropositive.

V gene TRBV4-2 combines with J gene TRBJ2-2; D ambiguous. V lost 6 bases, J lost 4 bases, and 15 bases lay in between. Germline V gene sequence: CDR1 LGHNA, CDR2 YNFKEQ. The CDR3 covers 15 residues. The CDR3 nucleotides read TGTGCCAGCAGAGGAGACTTTCATAGCACCGGGGAGCTGTTTTTT. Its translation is CASRGDFHSTGELFF.

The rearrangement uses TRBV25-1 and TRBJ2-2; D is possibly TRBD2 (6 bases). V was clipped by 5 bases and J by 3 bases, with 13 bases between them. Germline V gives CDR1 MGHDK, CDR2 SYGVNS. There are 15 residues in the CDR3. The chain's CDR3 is CASSTIGGHTGELFF. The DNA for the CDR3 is TGTGCCAGCAGTACTATCGGGGGTCACACCGGGGAGCTGTTTTTT.

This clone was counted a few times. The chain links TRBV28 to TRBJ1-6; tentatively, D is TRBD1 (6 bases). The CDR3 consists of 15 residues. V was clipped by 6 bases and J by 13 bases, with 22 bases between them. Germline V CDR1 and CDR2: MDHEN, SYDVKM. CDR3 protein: CASRLIAGTRSPLHF. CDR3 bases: TGTGCCAGCAGGCTCATTGCCGGGACACGATCTCCCCTCCACTTT.

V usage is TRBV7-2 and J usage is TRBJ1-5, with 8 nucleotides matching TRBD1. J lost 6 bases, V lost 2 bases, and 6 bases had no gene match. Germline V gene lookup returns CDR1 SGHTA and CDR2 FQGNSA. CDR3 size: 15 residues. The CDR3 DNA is TGTGCCAGCAGCTTACGGCAGGGGGCTCCTCAGCCCCAGCATTTT. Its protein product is CASSLRQGAPQPQHF.

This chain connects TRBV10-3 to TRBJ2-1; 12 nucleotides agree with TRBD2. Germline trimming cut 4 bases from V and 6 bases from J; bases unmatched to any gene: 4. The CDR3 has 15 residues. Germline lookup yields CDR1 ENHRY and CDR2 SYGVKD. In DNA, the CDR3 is TGTGCCATCAGTGCTAGCGGGGGGGCAGGCAATGAGCAGTTCTTC. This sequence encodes CAISASGGAGNEQFF.

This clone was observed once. The CDR3 spells CATSDSQQGREKLFF. As DNA, the CDR3 is TGTGCCACCAGCGATAGCCAACAGGGGAGAGAAAAACTGTTTTTT. The chain links TRBV15 to TRBJ1-4; 7 nucleotides line up with TRBD1. In germline, CDR1 is LNHNV, CDR2 YYDKDF (reference sequence). V gave up 5 bases and J gave up 8 bases; unmatched junction bases: 11. The CDR3 sequence is 15 residues long.

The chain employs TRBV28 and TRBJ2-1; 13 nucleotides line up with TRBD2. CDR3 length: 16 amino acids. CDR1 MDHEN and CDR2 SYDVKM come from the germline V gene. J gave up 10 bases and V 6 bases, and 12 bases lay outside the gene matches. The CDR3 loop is CASSHPGLAGRGEQFF. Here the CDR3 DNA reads TGTGCCAGCAGCCACCCGGGACTAGCGGGACGGGGGGAGCAGTTCTTC.

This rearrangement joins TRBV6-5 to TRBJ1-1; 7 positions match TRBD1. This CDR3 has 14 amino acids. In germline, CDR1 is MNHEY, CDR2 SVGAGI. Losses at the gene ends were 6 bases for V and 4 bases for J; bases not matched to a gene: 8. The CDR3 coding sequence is TGTGCCAGCAGCCCTTCACAGGGGATCACTGAAGCTTTCTTT. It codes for CASSPSQGITEAFF.

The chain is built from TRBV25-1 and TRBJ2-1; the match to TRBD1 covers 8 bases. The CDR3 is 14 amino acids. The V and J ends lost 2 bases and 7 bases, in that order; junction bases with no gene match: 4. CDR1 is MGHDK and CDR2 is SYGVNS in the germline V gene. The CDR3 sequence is CASSEQGARNEQFF. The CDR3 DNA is TGTGCCAGCAGTGAACAGGGGGCGCGGAATGAGCAGTTCTTC.

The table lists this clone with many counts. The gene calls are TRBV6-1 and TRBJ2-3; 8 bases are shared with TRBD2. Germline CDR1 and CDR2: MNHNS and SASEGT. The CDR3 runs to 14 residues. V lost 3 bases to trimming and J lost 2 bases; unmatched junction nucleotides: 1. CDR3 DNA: TGTGCCAGCAGTGACGGGAGGGCCACAGATACGCAGTATTTT. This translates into CASSDGRATDTQYF.

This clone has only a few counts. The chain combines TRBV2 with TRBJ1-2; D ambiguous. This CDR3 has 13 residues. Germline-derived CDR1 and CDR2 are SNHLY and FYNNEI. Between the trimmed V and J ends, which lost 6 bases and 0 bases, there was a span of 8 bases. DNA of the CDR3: TGTGCCAGCAGGATGGAGGCTAACTATGGCTACACCTTC. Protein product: CASRMEANYGYTF.

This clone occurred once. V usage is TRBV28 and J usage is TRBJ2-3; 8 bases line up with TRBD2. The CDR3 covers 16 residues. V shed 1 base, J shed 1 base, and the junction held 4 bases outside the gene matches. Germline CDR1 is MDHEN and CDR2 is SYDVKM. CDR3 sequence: CASSLSAGGGTDTQYF. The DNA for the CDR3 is TGTGCCAGCAGTTTATCGGCGGGAGGCGGCACAGATACGCAGTATTTT.

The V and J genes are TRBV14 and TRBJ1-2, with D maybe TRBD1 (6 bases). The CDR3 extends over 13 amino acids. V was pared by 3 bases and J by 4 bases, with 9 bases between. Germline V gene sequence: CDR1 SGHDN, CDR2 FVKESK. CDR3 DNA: TGTGCCAGCAGCCACACAGGGCGCTATGGCTACACCTTC. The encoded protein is CASSHTGRYGYTF.

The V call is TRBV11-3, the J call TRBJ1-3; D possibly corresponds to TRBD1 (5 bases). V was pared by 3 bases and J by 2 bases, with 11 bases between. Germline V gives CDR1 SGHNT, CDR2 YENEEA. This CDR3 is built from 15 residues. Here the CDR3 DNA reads TGTGCCAGCAGCTTGGAACAGGCCCCTGGAAACACCATATATTTT. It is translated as CASSLEQAPGNTIYF.

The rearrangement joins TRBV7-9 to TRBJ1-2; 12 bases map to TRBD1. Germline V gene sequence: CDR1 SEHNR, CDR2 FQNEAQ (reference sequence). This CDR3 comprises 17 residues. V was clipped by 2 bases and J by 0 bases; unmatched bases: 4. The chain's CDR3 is CASSLLGQGAANYGYTF. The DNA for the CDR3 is TGTGCCAGCAGCTTACTGGGACAGGGGGCAGCTAACTATGGCTACACCTTC.

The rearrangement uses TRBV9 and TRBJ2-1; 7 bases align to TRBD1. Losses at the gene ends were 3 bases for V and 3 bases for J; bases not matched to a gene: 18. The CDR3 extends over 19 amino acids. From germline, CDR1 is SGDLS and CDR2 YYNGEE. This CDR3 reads CASSATPSPRDRVYNEQFF. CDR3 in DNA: TGTGCCAGCAGCGCCACCCCATCACCTAGAGACAGGGTCTACAATGAGCAGTTCTTC.

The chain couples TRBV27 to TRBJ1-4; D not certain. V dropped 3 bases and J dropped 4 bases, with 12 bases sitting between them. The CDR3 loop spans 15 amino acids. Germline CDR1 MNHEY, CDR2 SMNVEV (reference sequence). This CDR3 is CASSFTETINEKLFF. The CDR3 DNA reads TGTGCCAGCAGTTTTACAGAAACGATTAATGAAAAACTGTTTTTT. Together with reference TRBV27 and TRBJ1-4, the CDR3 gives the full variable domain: EAQVTQNPRYLITVTGKKLTVTCSQNMNHEYMSWYRQDPGLGLRQIYYSMNVEVTDKGDVPEGYKVSRKEKRNFPLILESPSPNQTSLYFCASSFTETINEKLFFGSGTQLSVL.

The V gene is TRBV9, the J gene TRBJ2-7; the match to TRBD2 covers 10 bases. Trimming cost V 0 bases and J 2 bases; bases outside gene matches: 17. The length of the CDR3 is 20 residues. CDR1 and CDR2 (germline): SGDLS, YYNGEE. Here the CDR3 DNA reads TGTGCCAGCAGCGTAGGGGAGGCTAGCGGGAGAGGAAGGGGCCCCTACGAGCAGTACTTC. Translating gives CASSVGEASGRGRGPYEQYF.

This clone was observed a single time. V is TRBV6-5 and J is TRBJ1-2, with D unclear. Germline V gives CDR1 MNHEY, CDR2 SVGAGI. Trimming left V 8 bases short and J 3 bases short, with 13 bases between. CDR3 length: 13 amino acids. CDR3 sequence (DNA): TGTGCCAGCCTAGCGGGAGCGGACTATGGCTACACCTTC. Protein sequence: CASLAGADYGYTF.

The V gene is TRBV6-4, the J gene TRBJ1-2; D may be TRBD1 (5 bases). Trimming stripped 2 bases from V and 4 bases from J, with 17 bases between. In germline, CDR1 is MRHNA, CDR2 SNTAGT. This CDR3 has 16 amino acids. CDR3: CASSDTPQAPIYGYTF. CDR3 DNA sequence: TGTGCCAGCAGTGACACCCCACAGGCGCCCATCTATGGCTACACCTTC.

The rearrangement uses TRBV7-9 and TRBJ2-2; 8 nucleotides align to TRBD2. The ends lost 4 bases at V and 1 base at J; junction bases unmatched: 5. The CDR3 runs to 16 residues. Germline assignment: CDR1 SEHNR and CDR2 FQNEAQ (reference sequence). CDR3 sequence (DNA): TGTGCCAGCAGCTCGATGGGGACTAGGAACACCGGGGAGCTGTTTTTT. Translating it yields CASSSMGTRNTGELFF.

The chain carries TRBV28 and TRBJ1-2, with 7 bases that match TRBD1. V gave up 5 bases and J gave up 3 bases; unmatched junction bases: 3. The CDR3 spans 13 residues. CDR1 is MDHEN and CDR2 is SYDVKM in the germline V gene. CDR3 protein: CASSPTGDYGYTF. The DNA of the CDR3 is TGTGCCAGCAGTCCCACAGGGGACTATGGCTACACCTTC.

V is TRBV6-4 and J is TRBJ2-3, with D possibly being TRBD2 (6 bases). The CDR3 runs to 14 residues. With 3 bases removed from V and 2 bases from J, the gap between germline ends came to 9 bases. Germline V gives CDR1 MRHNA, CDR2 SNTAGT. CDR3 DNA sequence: TGTGCCAGCAGTGAAGGGGAGGACACAGATACGCAGTATTTT. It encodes CASSEGEDTDTQYF.

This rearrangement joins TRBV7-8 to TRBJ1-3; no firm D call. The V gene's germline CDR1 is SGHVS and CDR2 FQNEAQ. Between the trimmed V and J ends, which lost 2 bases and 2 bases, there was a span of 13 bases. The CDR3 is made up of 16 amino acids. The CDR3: CASSLSRGSTGNTIYF. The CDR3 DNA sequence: TGTGCCAGCAGCTTATCTCGGGGTTCAACTGGAAACACCATATATTTT.

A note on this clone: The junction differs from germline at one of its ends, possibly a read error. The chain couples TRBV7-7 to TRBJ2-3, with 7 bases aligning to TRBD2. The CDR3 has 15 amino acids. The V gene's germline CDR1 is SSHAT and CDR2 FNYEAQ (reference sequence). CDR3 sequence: CASSPGLGVADTQYF. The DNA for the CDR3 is TGTGCTAGCAGCCCCGGACTAGGAGTGGCAGATACGCAGTATTTT.

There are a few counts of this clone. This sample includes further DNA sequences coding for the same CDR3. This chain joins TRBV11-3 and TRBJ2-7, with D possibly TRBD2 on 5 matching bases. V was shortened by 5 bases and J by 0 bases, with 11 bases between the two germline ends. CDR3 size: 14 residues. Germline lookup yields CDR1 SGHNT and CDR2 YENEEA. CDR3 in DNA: TGTGCCAGCAGCCCCAGCGGTAACTCCTACGAGCAGTACTTC. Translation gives CASSPSGNSYEQYF.

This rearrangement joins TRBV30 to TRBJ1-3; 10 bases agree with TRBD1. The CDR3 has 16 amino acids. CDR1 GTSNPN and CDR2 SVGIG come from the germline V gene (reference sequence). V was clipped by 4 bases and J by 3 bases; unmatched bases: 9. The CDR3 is CAWNRPGTGVGNTIYF. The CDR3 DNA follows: TGTGCCTGGAATCGCCCCGGGACAGGGGTTGGAAACACCATATATTTT.

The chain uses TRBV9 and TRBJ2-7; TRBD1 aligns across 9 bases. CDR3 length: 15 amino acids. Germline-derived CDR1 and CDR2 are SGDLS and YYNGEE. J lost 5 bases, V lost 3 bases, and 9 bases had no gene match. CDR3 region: CASSGAGTGINEQYF. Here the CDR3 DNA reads TGTGCCAGCAGCGGCGCCGGGACAGGGATCAACGAGCAGTACTTC.

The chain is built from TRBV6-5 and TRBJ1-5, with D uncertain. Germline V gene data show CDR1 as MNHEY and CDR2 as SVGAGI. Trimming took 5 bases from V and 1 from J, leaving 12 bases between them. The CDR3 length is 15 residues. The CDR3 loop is CASSTIRGSNQPQHF. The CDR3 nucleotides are TGTGCCAGCAGTACCATACGAGGGAGCAATCAGCCCCAGCATTTT.

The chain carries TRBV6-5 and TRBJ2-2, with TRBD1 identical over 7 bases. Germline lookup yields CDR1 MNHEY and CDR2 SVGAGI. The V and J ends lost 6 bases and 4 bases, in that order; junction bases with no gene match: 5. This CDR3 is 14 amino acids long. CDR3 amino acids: CASRRGPGTGELFF. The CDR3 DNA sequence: TGTGCCAGCAGAAGGGGGCCCGGCACCGGGGAGCTGTTTTTT.

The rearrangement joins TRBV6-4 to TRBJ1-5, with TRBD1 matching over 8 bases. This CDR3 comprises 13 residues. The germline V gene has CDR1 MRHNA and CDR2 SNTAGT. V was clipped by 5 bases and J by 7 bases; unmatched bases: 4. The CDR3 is CASSLRQGQPQHF. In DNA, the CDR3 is TGTGCCAGCAGTCTACGACAGGGGCAGCCCCAGCATTTT.